These 5 T cell receptor beta chains came from one sample sequenced in a study of T cell responses to AZD1222 COVID-19 vaccine. The repertoire was sequenced with immunoSEQ multiplex PCR; TCRdb's copy has only in-frame clones and lacks some. The sample contains about 140,000 clones, about nine tenths of which appear only once. The source was peripheral blood, collected on day 0 of AZD1222 vaccination. The origin of the receptors is an adult in good health.

The chain joins TRBV20-1 to TRBJ1-5; D remains ambiguous. The length of the CDR3 is 11 residues. Germline V gene sequence: CDR1 DFQATT, CDR2 SNEGSKA (reference sequence). The V end was cut by 5 bases, the J end by 6 bases, with 8 bases between. The CDR3 nucleotides read TGCAGTGCTCAAAGCGGTCAGCCCCAGCATTTT. Translating it yields CSAQSGQPQHF.

The chain carries TRBV7-9 and TRBJ2-1; 7 bases fit TRBD2. The CDR3 is 13 amino acids. V dropped 3 bases and J dropped 6; count of bases not matched to a gene: 2. The germline V gene has CDR1 SEHNR and CDR2 FQNEAQ (reference sequence). The CDR3 protein is CASSLREGNEQFF. CDR3 coding DNA: TGTGCCAGCAGCTTGAGGGAGGGCAATGAGCAGTTCTTC.

The rearrangement uses TRBV18 and TRBJ1-1; a possible D gene is TRBD1 (6 bases). Trimming left V 4 bases short and J 0 bases short, with 12 bases between. The CDR3 is 15 amino acids. Germline V gene data show CDR1 as KGHSH and CDR2 as LQKENI. The CDR3 nucleotides read TGTGCCAGCTCACTAAGGACAGTAATGAACACTGAAGCTTTCTTT. It is translated as CASSLRTVMNTEAFF.

The rearrangement joins TRBV11-2 to TRBJ2-3; D is possibly TRBD2 (6 bases). Trimming shortened V by 2 bases and J by 6 bases, and 15 bases separated the two germline ends. The germline V gene has CDR1 SGHAT and CDR2 FQNNGV. The CDR3 has 15 residues. This CDR3 is CASSLLTGSGDTQYF. The DNA for the CDR3 is TGTGCCAGCAGCTTACTTACCGGGAGTGGCGATACGCAGTATTTT.

This chain uses TRBV12-3 or TRBV12-4 with TRBJ1-5; D perhaps matches TRBD1 (5 bases). This CDR3 region has 12 residues. Trimming cost V 5 bases and J 5 bases, with 7 bases left between them. This CDR3 reads CASSRGDQPQHF. The CDR3 nucleotides are TGTGCCAGCAGTCGGGGGGATCAGCCCCAGCATTTT.